This TCR beta chain emerged from a study of T cell repertoires in cytomegalovirus infection (dated by TCRdb to between 2017 and 2020). About the full investigation: Alongside well-studied HLA-B-restricted epitopes, the peptide stimulations were aimed at recently identified HLA-C-restricted CMV epitopes, whose presentation resists viral immunomodulation. Donor HLA type was relevant to the analysis, because carriage of CMV infection together with the matching HLA type was indicated by public TCR beta signatures.

Sequenced using an Illumina HiSeq 1500. In TCRdb, the public reads were trimmed at Q25 with fastp and aligned with MiXCR, with productive beta chains retained. Each CDR3 protein gets just one entry, which takes the most common genes and DNA from the rows behind it. This sample lists under 450,000 distinct CDR3 sequences; about 34% were detected once. The biggest ten clones account for 13% of the sample. In the case of this clonotype: This clone's antigen is unknown. Within one base of it there is no much larger clone, and no base qualities were kept.

The sample's treatment or condition, from its label and the paper: in vitro stimulation with specific CMV peptide epitopes to enrich CMV-specific T cells. Findings and caveats that apply to the study as a whole: In both this cohort and an independent roughly 350-donor cohort, the cumulative frequency of public TCR beta family members distinguished carriers of CMV infection plus the relevant HLA type. The ex vivo response was dominated by HLA-C-restricted CMV-specific TCR beta clonotypes, and the single most frequent clonotype in two of eight donors was supplied by these HLA-C-restricted clonotypes.

The CDR3 has 15 amino acids, counting the end cysteine and phenylalanine. Solely the CDR3 DNA is kept, with 45 bases framed from the first base. V is clipped by 1 base and J by 0 bases, and the sequence between their germline boundaries is 9 bases long. CDR1 and CDR2 are drawn from the germline V gene: SGHTA, FQGNSA. The sequence derives from a human donor in good health (CMV status not recorded). Some clones in this sample may be carry-over from other donors' samples. Sequences were derived from cultured PBMCs, sampled from culture after CMV antigen stimulation. The chain employs TRBV7-2 and TRBJ1-1, and TRBD1 may be the D gene, going by 5 matching bases. The bases are TGTGCCAGCAGCTTAGGACAGATTATGAACACTGAAGCTTTCTTT. Its translation reads: CASSLGQIMNTEAFF.